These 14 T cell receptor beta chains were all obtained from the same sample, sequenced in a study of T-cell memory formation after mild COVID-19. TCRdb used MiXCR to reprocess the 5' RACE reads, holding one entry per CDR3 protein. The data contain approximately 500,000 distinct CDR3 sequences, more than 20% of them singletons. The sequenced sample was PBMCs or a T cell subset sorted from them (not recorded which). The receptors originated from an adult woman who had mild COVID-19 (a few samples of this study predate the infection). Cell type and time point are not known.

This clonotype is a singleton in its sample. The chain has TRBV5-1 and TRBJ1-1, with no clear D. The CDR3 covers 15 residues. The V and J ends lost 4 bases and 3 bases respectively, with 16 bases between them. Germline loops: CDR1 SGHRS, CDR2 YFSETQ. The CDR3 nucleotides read TGCGCCAGCAGCAACGAAGGGCGTGGATACACTGAAGCTTTCTTT. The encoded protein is CASSNEGRGYTEAFF.

The DNA for the CDR3 is TGTGCCAGCAGTTTATCACCGGGACAGGGATTATCTGGGGCCAACGTCCTGACTTTC. It codes for CASSLSPGQGLSGANVLTF. The chain has TRBV12-3 or TRBV12-4 and TRBJ2-6, with TRBD1 identical over 9 bases. The CDR3 sequence is 19 residues long. Trimming took 2 bases from V and 1 from J; bases not matched to a gene: 9.

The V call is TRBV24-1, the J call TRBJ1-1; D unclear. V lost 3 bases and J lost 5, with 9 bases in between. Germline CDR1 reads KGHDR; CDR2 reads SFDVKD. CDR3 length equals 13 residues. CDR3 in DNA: TGTGCCACCAGTGATCGGACCGGGACTGAAGCTTTCTTT. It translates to CATSDRTGTEAFF.

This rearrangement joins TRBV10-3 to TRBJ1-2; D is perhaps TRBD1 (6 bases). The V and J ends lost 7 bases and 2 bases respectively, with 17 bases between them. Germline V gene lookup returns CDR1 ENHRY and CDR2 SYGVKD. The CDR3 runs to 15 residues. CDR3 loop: CAITGGQNKNYGYTF. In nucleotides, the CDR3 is TGTGCCATCACTGGGGGGCAGAACAAGAACTATGGCTACACCTTC.

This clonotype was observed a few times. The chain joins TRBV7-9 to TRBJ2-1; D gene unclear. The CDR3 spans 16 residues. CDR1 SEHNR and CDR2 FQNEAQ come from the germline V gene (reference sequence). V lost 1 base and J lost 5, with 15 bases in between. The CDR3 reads CASSLDMGVRDNEQFF. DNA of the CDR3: TGTGCCAGCAGCTTAGATATGGGTGTAAGGGACAATGAGCAGTTCTTC.

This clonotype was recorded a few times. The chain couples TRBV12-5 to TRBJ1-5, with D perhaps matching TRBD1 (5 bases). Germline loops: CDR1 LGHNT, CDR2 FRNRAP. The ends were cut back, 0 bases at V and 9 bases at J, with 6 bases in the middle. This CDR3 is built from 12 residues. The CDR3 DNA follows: TGTGCTAGTGGTTTGGTCGGGGGGCCCCAGCATTTT. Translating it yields CASGLVGGPQHF.

The CDR3 loop reads CSARDVPYEQYF. In DNA, the CDR3 is TGCAGCGCACGGGACGTACCCTACGAGCAGTACTTC. The V call is TRBV29-1, the J call TRBJ2-7, with D perhaps given as TRBD1 or TRBD2 (5 bases each). Germline loops: CDR1 SQVTM, CDR2 ANQGSEA. Trimming pared 7 bases from V and 2 bases from J, leaving 12 bases between. This CDR3 region has 12 residues.

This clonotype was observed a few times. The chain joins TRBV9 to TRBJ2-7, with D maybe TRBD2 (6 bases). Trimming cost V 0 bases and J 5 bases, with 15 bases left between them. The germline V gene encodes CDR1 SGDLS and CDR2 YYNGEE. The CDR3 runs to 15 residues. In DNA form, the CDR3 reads TGTGCCAGCAGCGTAGAAGGAGGGTTAGTGAACGAGCAGTACTTC. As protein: CASSVEGGLVNEQYF.

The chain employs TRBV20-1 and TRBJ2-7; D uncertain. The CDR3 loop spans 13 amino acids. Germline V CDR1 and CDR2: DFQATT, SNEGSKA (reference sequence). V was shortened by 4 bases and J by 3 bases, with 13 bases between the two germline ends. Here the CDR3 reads CSATPGYNYEQYF. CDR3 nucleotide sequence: TGCAGTGCTACGCCGGGCTACAACTACGAGCAGTACTTC.

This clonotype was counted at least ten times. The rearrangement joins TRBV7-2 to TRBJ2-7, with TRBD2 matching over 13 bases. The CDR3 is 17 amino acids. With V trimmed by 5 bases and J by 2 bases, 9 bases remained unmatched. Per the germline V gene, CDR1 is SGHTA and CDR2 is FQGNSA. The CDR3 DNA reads TGTGCCAGCAGCCTCCTACTAGCGGGGGGGCGGCCCTACGAGCAGTACTTC. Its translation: CASSLLLAGGRPYEQYF.

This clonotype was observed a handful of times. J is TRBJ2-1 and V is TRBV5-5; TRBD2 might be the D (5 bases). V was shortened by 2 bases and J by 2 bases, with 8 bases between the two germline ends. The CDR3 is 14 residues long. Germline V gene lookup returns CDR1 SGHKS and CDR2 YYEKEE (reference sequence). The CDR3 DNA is TGTGCCAGCAGCTTAGCGGTGACCTACAATGAGCAGTTCTTC. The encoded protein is CASSLAVTYNEQFF.

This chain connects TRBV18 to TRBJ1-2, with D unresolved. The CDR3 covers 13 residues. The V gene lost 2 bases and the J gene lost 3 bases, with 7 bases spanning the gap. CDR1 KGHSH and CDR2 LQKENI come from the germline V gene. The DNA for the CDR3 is TGTGCCAGCTCACCAGACAACTACTATGGCTACACCTTC. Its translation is CASSPDNYYGYTF.

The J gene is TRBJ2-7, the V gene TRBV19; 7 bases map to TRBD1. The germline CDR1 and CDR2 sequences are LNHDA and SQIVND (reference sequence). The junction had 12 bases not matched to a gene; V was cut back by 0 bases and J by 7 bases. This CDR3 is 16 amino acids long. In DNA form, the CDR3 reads TGTGCCAGTAGTATAGATGGGGTCAGGGGGTCGAGGGAGCAGTACTTC. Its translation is CASSIDGVRGSREQYF. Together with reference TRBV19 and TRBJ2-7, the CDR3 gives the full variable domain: DGGITQSPKYLFRKEGQNVTLSCEQNLNHDAMYWYRQDPGQGLRLIYYSQIVNDFQKGDIAEGYSVSREKKESFPLTVTSAQKNPTAFYLCASSIDGVRGSREQYFGPGTRLTVT.

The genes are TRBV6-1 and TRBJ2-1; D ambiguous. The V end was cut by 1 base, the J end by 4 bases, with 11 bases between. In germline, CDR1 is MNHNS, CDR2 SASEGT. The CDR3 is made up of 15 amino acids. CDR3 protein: CASSEEEMGYNEQFF. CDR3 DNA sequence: TGTGCCAGCAGTGAAGAGGAGATGGGGTACAATGAGCAGTTCTTC.